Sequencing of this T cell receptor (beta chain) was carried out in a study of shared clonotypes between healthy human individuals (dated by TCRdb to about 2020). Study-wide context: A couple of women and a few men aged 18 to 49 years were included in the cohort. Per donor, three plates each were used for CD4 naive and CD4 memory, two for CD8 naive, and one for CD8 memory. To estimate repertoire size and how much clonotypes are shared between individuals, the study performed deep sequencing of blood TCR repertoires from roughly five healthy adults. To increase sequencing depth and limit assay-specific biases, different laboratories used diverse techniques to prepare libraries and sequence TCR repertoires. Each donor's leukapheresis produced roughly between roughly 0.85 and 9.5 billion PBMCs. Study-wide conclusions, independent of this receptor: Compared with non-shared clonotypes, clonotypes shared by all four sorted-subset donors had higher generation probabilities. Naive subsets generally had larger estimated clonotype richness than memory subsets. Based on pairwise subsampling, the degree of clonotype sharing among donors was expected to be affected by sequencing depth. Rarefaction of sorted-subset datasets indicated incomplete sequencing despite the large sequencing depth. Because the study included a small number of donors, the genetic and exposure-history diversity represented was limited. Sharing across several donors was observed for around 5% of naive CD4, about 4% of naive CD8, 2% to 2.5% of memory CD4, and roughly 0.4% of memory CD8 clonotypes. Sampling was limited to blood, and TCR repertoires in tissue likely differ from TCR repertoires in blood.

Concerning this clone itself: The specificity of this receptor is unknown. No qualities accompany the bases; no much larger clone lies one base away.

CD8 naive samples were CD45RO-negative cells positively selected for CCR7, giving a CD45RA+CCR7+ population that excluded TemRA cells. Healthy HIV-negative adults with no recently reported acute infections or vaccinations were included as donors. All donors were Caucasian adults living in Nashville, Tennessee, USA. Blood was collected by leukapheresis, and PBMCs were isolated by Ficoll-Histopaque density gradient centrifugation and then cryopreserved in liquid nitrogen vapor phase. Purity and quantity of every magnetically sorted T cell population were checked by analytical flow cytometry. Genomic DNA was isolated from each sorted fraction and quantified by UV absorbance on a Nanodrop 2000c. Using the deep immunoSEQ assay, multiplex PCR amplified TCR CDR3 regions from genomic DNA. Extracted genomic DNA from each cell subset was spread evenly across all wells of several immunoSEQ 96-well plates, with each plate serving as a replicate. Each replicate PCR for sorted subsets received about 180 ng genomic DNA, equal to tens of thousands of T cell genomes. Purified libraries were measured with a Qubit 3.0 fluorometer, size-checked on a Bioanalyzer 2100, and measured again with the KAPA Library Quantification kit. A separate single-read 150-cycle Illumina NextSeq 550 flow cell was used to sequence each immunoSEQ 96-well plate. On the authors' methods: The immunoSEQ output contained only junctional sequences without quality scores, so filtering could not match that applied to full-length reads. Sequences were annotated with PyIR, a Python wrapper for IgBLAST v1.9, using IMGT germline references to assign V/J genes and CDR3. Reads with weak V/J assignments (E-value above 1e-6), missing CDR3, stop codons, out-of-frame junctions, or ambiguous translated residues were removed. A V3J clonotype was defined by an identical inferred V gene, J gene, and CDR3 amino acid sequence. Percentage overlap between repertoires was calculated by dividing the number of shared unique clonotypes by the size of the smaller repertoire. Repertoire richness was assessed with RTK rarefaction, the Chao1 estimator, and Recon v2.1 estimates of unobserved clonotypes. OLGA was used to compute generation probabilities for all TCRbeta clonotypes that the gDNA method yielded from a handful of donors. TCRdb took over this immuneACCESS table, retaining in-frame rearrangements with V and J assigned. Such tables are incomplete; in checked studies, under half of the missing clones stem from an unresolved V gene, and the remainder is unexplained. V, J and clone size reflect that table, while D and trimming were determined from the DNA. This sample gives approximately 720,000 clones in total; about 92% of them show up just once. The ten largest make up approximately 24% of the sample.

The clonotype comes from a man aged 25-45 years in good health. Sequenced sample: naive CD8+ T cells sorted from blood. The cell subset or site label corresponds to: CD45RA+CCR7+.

At the DNA level, the sequence is TGCGCCAGCAGCCAAGTTACCCAAGAGACCCAGTACTTC. Translated, it gives CASSQVTQETQYF. The chain uses TRBV4-3 and TRBJ2-5, with the D gene call left open. Between the V and J ends, shortened by 1 base and 1 base respectively, the junction contains 4 bases. In the germline V gene, CDR1 corresponds to LGHNA and CDR2 to YSLEER. The CDR3 holds 13 amino acids from the cysteine to the phenylalanine. Just the 39-base CDR3 DNA is kept, in frame starting at base 1.